This is a list of T cell receptor beta chains from one sample in a study of shared clonotypes between healthy human individuals. Only in-frame clones appear in the TCRdb table, and some are missing; sequencing was by immunoSEQ multiplex PCR. The sample lists about 660,000 clones; roughly 70% were seen once. Sequencing was performed on memory CD4+ T cells sorted from blood. The receptors originated from a woman younger than 45 in good health. Each CDR3 is given with its conserved first and last residue.

v_call: TRBV11-2; cdr3_aa: CASSSRDRGRPGELFF
v_call: TRBV7-9; cdr3_aa: CASSPPGAGEQYF
v_call: TRBV9; cdr3_aa: CASSGETYTGELFF
v_call: TRBV18; cdr3_aa: CASSPRQDSGANVLTF
v_call: TRBV2; cdr3_aa: CASSDRITGELFF
v_call: TRBV7-6; cdr3_aa: CASSLVGTSGPNEQFF
v_call: TRBV11-2; cdr3_aa: CASSLVVSSYEQYF
v_call: TRBV5-1; cdr3_aa: CASSLTSGRAIETQYF
v_call: TRBV28; cdr3_aa: CASSSLGGGRMTDTQYF
v_call: TRBV7-6; cdr3_aa: CASSPTSGTSAGNTIYF
v_call: TRBV18; cdr3_aa: CASSPPGQGRGTQYF
v_call: TRBV2; cdr3_aa: CASRPQVESNQPQHF
v_call: TRBV7-6; cdr3_aa: CASSLSPAGELFF
v_call: TRBV5-4; cdr3_aa: CASSWDIDEKLFF
v_call: TRBV7-9; cdr3_aa: CASSPGPLQETQYF
v_call: TRBV7-9; cdr3_aa: CASSRKEGASYNEQFF
v_call: TRBV4-1; cdr3_aa: CASSQDPRTTSGRGTGELFF
v_call: TRBV10-3; cdr3_aa: CAISRRTGEKGNYNEQFF
v_call: TRBV6-5; cdr3_aa: CASRLAGERGEQFF
v_call: TRBV6-5; cdr3_aa: CASSPLYSGANVLTF
v_call: TRBV6-5; cdr3_aa: CASSYFLSGNEQYF
v_call: TRBV28; cdr3_aa: CASSLTLAGLTYEQYF
v_call: TRBV19; cdr3_aa: CASSIPSGRGSYNEQFF
v_call: TRBV19; cdr3_aa: CASNNRGDYTF
v_call: TRBV5-1; cdr3_aa: CASSYGAESSEAFF
v_call: TRBV5-1; cdr3_aa: CASSSLTSGRQSYNEQFF
v_call: TRBV2; cdr3_aa: CASSRQGAGGEKLFF
v_call: TRBV10-2; cdr3_aa: CASSESYGTGGNTIYF
v_call: TRBV25-1; cdr3_aa: CASSPRGSNQPQHF
v_call: TRBV20-1; cdr3_aa: CSAPRDEQFF
v_call: TRBV18; cdr3_aa: CASSQTSGQETQYF
v_call: TRBV28; cdr3_aa: CASSPGTGANFEAFF
v_call: TRBV7-3; cdr3_aa: CASSLGGGQETQYF
v_call: TRBV2; cdr3_aa: CASSEETVNYGYTF
v_call: TRBV11-2; cdr3_aa: CASSSLGYPQYF
v_call: TRBV5-6; cdr3_aa: CASTWGDSGTDTQYF
v_call: TRBV16; cdr3_aa: CASSQDLRVGQPQHF
v_call: TRBV27; cdr3_aa: CASSLSADNEQFF
v_call: TRBV5-4; cdr3_aa: CASSITGTGELFF
v_call: TRBV18; cdr3_aa: CASSSTGTGELFF
v_call: TRBV19; cdr3_aa: CASRSGTSGSNEQFF
v_call: TRBV5-4; cdr3_aa: CASKGLNVEQFF
v_call: TRBV19; cdr3_aa: CASSTSLAYEQYF
v_call: TRBV5-1; cdr3_aa: CASSLVTGGAGANVLTF
v_call: TRBV10-1; cdr3_aa: CASSDFTNNEQFF
v_call: TRBV19; cdr3_aa: CASSQGTARSYGYTF
v_call: TRBV5-1; cdr3_aa: CASSSLRGLDEQYF
v_call: TRBV9; cdr3_aa: CASSVEDPHNEQFF
v_call: TRBV6-5; cdr3_aa: CASSYSGSRSGNTIYF
v_call: TRBV12-5; cdr3_aa: CASGLRTSGVPGELFF
v_call: TRBV7-6; cdr3_aa: CASSRLGSKETQYF
v_call: TRBV28; cdr3_aa: CASSQPGLAGYTDTQYF
v_call: TRBV6-1; cdr3_aa: CASAGRGTEAFF
v_call: TRBV5-1; cdr3_aa: CASSVLQGQPQHF
v_call: TRBV30; cdr3_aa: CACKTSSERYNEQFF
v_call: TRBV10-2; cdr3_aa: CASRLSGVSTDTQYF
v_call: TRBV5-4; cdr3_aa: CASSGGTAYEQYF
v_call: TRBV5-1; cdr3_aa: CASSLDGTGGPGSGELFF
v_call: TRBV18; cdr3_aa: CASSPQGVNTEAFF
v_call: TRBV5-1; cdr3_aa: CASSPRQVNTEAFF